The 8 T cell receptor beta chains in this list originate from one sample, sequenced in a study of cytomegalovirus exposure and HLA in healthy donors. Researchers ran the PCR with 60 Vbeta and 13 Jbeta primers. Repertoires were generated with immunoSEQ multiplex PCR, while TCRdb's copy carries only in-frame clones and drops some. This sample lists 90,000 to 130,000 clones; its ten largest clones have more than 3.5%. Sequencing was performed on PBMCs. All receptors come from a man aged 25 to 45 in good health and CMV-seronegative.

The V call is TRBV29-1, the J call TRBJ1-2; 8 bases agree with TRBD1. CDR3 size: 12 residues. The V gene end was trimmed by 7 bases and the J gene end by 5 bases; junction bases not matched to a gene: 6. CDR1 is SQVTM and CDR2 is ANQGSEA in the germline V gene. The CDR3 coding sequence is TGCAGCGCCTCGACAGGGGATTATGGCTACACCTTC. It translates to CSASTGDYGYTF.

The chain combines TRBV5-1 with TRBJ2-5, with 11 bases fitting TRBD2. The assigned J gene may be wrong: the sequence end matches TRBJ2-7 better. This CDR3 has 17 residues. Germline assignment: CDR1 SGHRS and CDR2 YFSETQ. CDR3 region: CASSIGTGTSGLYEQYF. CDR3 nucleotides: TGCGCCAGCAGCATAGGAACCGGGACTAGCGGTCTCTACGAGCAGTACTTC.

The rearrangement uses TRBV5-1 and TRBJ2-5, with D perhaps TRBD1 (6 bases). Germline V gene lookup returns CDR1 SGHRS and CDR2 YFSETQ. CDR3 length equals 14 residues. With 1 base removed from V and 5 bases from J, the gap between germline ends came to 12 bases. The CDR3 here is CASSLKGDGETQYF. The CDR3 DNA is TGCGCCAGCAGCTTGAAGGGGGATGGTGAGACCCAGTACTTC.

This chain uses TRBV7-9 with TRBJ1-1; TRBD1 agrees at 7 bases. The trim removed 6 bases at V and 1 base at J, leaving 8 bases unmatched. The CDR3 length is 15 residues. The germline V gene encodes CDR1 SEHNR and CDR2 FQNEAQ (reference sequence). The CDR3 loop reads CASSFGQAPNTEAFF. CDR3 nucleotides: TGTGCCAGCAGTTTCGGACAGGCGCCGAACACTGAAGCTTTCTTT. The full variable domain, rest sourced from reference TRBV7-9 and TRBJ1-1, is DTGVSQNPRHKITKRGQNVTFRCDPISEHNRLYWYRQTLGQGPEFLTYFQNEAQLEKSRLLSDRFSAERPKGSFSTLEIQRTEQGDSAMYLCASSFGQAPNTEAFFGQGTRLTVV.

CDR3 DNA: TGTGCCAGTAGCGTCGGACGGGGGGGCCGCTACGAGCAGTACTTC. Protein sequence: CASSVGRGGRYEQYF. V is TRBV27 and J is TRBJ2-7; 8 bases match TRBD2. The length of the CDR3 is 15 residues. CDR1 MNHEY and CDR2 SMNVEV come from the germline V gene (reference sequence). V trimming: 9 bases; J trimming: 3 bases; junction bases outside the gene matches: 13.

The chain has TRBV9 and TRBJ2-1, with D unclear. V was cut by 0 bases and J by 0 bases, with 7 bases left in between. The length of the CDR3 is 15 residues. CDR1 is SGDLS and CDR2 is YYNGEE in the germline V gene. The CDR3: CASSVDESSYNEQFF. The CDR3 DNA follows: TGTGCCAGCAGCGTAGACGAGAGCTCCTACAATGAGCAGTTCTTC.

The J gene is TRBJ1-3, the V gene TRBV6-1; TRBD1 matches 7 bases. Germline-derived CDR1 and CDR2 are MNHNS and SASEGT. Trimming cost V 7 bases and J 2 bases; bases outside gene matches: 5. CDR3 length: 14 amino acids. Here the CDR3 reads CASNLQGTGNTIYF. CDR3 nucleotides: TGTGCCAGCAACCTACAGGGGACTGGAAACACCATATATTTT.

The V and J genes are TRBV2 and TRBJ2-1, with a tentative D call TRBD2 (6 bases). V shed 6 bases and J shed 0 bases, with 12 bases lying between them. The V gene's germline CDR1 is SNHLY and CDR2 FYNNEI. The CDR3 extends over 15 amino acids. CDR3 amino acids: CASRGTPSSYNEQFF. CDR3 sequence (DNA): TGTGCCAGCAGGGGGACTCCTAGCTCCTACAATGAGCAGTTCTTC. The full variable domain, rest sourced from reference TRBV2 and TRBJ2-1, is EPEVTQTPSHQVTQMGQEVILRCVPISNHLYFYWYRQILGQKVEFLVSFYNNEISEKSEIFDDQFSVERPDGSNFTLKIRSTKLEDSAMYFCASRGTPSSYNEQFFGPGTRLTVL.